These 6 T cell receptor beta chains originate from one sample sequenced in a study of shared T cell receptors in the human thymus. Method: immunoSEQ multiplex PCR; TCRdb's copy keeps in-frame clones and lacks some. The sample holds approximately 660,000 clones, approximately 87% seen once. These data were also reused for a study on human thymus T cells.

The sequenced material came from thymocytes. These receptor sequences come from a boy younger than two with a congenital heart defect.

The V and J genes are TRBV18 and TRBJ1-2; no definite D call. The germline CDR1 and CDR2 sequences are KGHSH and LQKENI. The CDR3 consists of 14 residues. Trimming took 2 bases from V and 2 from J, leaving 9 bases between them. CDR3: CASSPAGTNYGYTF. The CDR3 DNA reads TGTGCCAGCTCACCAGCGGGAACCAACTATGGCTACACCTTC.

The J gene is TRBJ2-3, the V gene TRBV10-3; TRBD2 matches at 9 bases. V shed 2 bases and J 2 bases; nucleotides not matched to a gene: 11. CDR1 and CDR2 from the germline V gene are ENHRY and SYGVKD. This CDR3 has 18 amino acids. The DNA of the CDR3 is TGTGCCATCAGTGAGAGTACTAGCGGGCTTAATTTCACAGATACGCAGTATTTT. Protein product: CAISESTSGLNFTDTQYF.

V is TRBV11-2 and J is TRBJ2-3; 12 bases line up with TRBD2. From germline, CDR1 is SGHAT and CDR2 FQNNGV. This CDR3 region has 17 residues. V gave up 1 base and J gave up 4 bases; unmatched junction bases: 6. For the CDR3, the DNA is TGTGCCAGCAGCTTAGGAGGGGCTAGCGGGAGGGCAGATACGCAGTATTTT. This gives the protein CASSLGGASGRADTQYF.

This sequence joins TRBV14 and TRBJ2-7, with TRBD2 identical over 7 bases. J gave up 0 bases and V 0 bases, and 8 bases lay outside the gene matches. This CDR3 spans 17 amino acids. Germline V gives CDR1 SGHDN, CDR2 FVKESK. CDR3 residues: CASSQDRTAGASYEQYF. In nucleotides, the CDR3 is TGTGCCAGCAGCCAAGATAGGACGGCGGGAGCCTCCTACGAGCAGTACTTC.

The chain joins TRBV30 to TRBJ2-7, with 7 bases fitting TRBD2. V lost 0 bases to trimming and J lost 5 bases; unmatched junction nucleotides: 16. The CDR3 covers 17 residues. CDR1 GTSNPN and CDR2 SVGIG come from the germline V gene (reference sequence). CDR3 nucleotides: TGTGCCTGGAGTGTAGGTGTGGCCCCTGGCGGGAGCGACGAGCAGTACTTC. Its translation is CAWSVGVAPGGSDEQYF.

The chain recombines TRBV27 with TRBJ2-1; 8 nucleotides agree with TRBD2. Germline V gene lookup returns CDR1 MNHEY and CDR2 SMNVEV (reference sequence). V lost 2 bases, J lost 8 bases, and 11 bases stayed unmatched. The CDR3 sequence is 16 residues long. The CDR3 spells CASSLRLLAGLDEQFF. CDR3 bases: TGTGCCAGCAGTTTACGTTTGTTAGCGGGACTCGATGAGCAGTTCTTC.